Below, 20 T cell receptor beta chains from the same sample are listed, as sequenced in a study of cytomegalovirus exposure and HLA in healthy donors. Libraries were prepared by immunoSEQ multiplex PCR; TCRdb keeps only in-frame clonotypes and omits some of them. The sample includes about 130,000 clones, 75% to 90% of them seen just once. The specimen was PBMCs. These receptors originate from a woman under 40 in good health and CMV-seropositive.

This clone appeared once. The chain is built from TRBV6-6 and TRBJ2-5, with TRBD2 identical over 10 bases. Germline-derived CDR1 and CDR2 are MNHNY and SVGAGI (reference sequence). The CDR3 runs to 15 residues. With 5 bases clipped from V and 9 bases from J, the junction kept 12 bases outside the gene matches. The CDR3 here is CASSDTSGDGGAQYF. CDR3 nucleotides: TGTGCCAGCAGTGATACTAGCGGGGACGGGGGGGCCCAGTACTTC.

This chain joins TRBV28 and TRBJ2-7, with TRBD2 matching 10 bases. V was clipped by 5 bases and J by 3 bases; unmatched bases: 4. Per germline, CDR1 MDHEN and CDR2 SYDVKM. The length of the CDR3 is 14 residues. The CDR3, as DNA: TGTGCCAGCAGTGAACCTAGCGGGAGCTACGAGCAGTACTTC. It encodes CASSEPSGSYEQYF.

The chain is built from TRBV11-2 and TRBJ2-1, with a weak D call TRBD1 (5 bases). This CDR3 region has 18 residues. CDR1 and CDR2 from the germline V gene are SGHAT and FQNNGV. Deletions cut 0 bases from V and 4 bases from J, with 19 bases between. The chain's CDR3 is CASSLDLRGSYKYNEQFF. Written as DNA, the CDR3 is TGTGCCAGCAGCTTAGATCTTAGGGGATCTTACAAGTACAATGAGCAGTTCTTC.

This clone was observed once. The V gene is TRBV6-6, the J gene TRBJ1-5, with D perhaps matching TRBD1 (6 bases). Trimming took off 0 bases at V and 7 bases at J, with 16 bases between the two ends. Germline V gene lookup returns CDR1 MNHNY and CDR2 SVGAGI (reference sequence). The CDR3 sequence is 16 residues long. CDR3 nucleotide sequence: TGTGCCAGCAGTTACTCCCCTCTACAGGGTTGGCAGCCCCAGCATTTT. It specifies CASSYSPLQGWQPQHF.

This sequence joins TRBV27 and TRBJ1-6; D is possibly TRBD1 (6 bases). Germline V gene lookup returns CDR1 MNHEY and CDR2 SMNVEV (reference sequence). Trimming shortened V by 5 bases and J by 8 bases, and 16 bases separated the two germline ends. This CDR3 comprises 15 residues. The CDR3 reads CASSQTLSGDSPLHF. The CDR3 DNA reads TGTGCCAGCAGTCAGACTCTATCAGGGGATTCACCCCTCCACTTT.

The chain combines TRBV7-9 with TRBJ1-4, with 9 nucleotides matching TRBD1. CDR3 size: 14 residues. Unmatched junction bases numbered 6, after V lost 5 bases and J lost 8 bases. Germline CDR1 SEHNR, CDR2 FQNEAQ (reference sequence). DNA for the CDR3: TGTGCCAGCAGCCGGACAGGGGTATTAGAAAAACTGTTTTTT. Translated, it gives CASSRTGVLEKLFF.

This clone was detected only once. The J gene is TRBJ2-7, the V gene TRBV28; no clear D. Germline V gene data show CDR1 as MDHEN and CDR2 as SYDVKM. The CDR3 contains 11 residues. V lost 6 bases, J lost 0 bases, and 3 bases lay in between. The CDR3 is CASRRSYEQYF. The CDR3, as DNA: TGTGCCAGCAGGCGCTCCTACGAGCAGTACTTC.

The CDR3, as DNA: TGTGCCAGCAGCGTCCTCGACCGGGACTACGAGCAGTACTTC. This codes for CASSVLDRDYEQYF. V and J are TRBV9 and TRBJ2-7; D might be TRBD2 (5 bases). The V gene's germline CDR1 is SGDLS and CDR2 YYNGEE. The ends were cut back, 2 bases at V and 3 bases at J, with 12 bases in the middle. There are 14 residues in the CDR3.

The gene calls are TRBV2 and TRBJ2-1; 8 bases are shared with TRBD1. The CDR3 is 11 residues long. Trimming at V came to 6 bases and at J to 13 bases, leaving 5 bases not matched to a gene. Germline CDR1 and CDR2: SNHLY and FYNNEI. CDR3 region: CASRTGVYQFF. The CDR3 DNA reads as TGTGCCAGCAGGACAGGGGTCTATCAGTTCTTC.

V is TRBV10-3 and J is TRBJ2-5; 7 bases fit TRBD1. Germline V gene lookup returns CDR1 ENHRY and CDR2 SYGVKD. This CDR3 is built from 15 residues. V gave up 2 bases and J gave up 3 bases; unmatched junction bases: 6. CDR3 in amino acids: CAISEKGQLEETQYF. CDR3 coding DNA: TGTGCCATCAGTGAGAAGGGACAGCTGGAAGAGACCCAGTACTTC.

The rearrangement joins TRBV18 to TRBJ2-7, with TRBD1 matching 7 bases. The germline gives CDR1 KGHSH, CDR2 LQKENI. V trimming: 2 bases; J trimming: 2 bases; junction bases outside the gene matches: 6. The CDR3 contains 15 residues. The DNA for the CDR3 is TGTGCCAGCTCACCAAGTGACAGGGCCACCTACGAGCAGTACTTC. This translates into CASSPSDRATYEQYF. The variable domain in full, completed from reference TRBV18 and TRBJ2-7, reads NAGVMQNPRHLVRRRGQEARLRCSPMKGHSHVYWYRQLPEEGLKFMVYLQKENIIDESGMPKERFSAEFPKEGPSILRIQQVVRGDSAAYFCASSPSDRATYEQYFGPGTRLTVT.

The genes are TRBV5-4 and TRBJ2-7; TRBD1 agrees at 7 bases. This CDR3 spans 13 amino acids. Trimming took 4 bases from V and 5 from J; bases not matched to a gene: 6. Germline V lookup: CDR1 SGHNT, CDR2 YYREEE (reference sequence). The CDR3 protein is CASSIDRVNEQYF. CDR3 sequence (DNA): TGTGCCAGCAGCATTGACAGGGTCAACGAGCAGTACTTC.

The chain carries TRBV10-3 and TRBJ1-2, with 8 bases matching TRBD1. Germline V gives CDR1 ENHRY, CDR2 SYGVKD. The CDR3 runs 12 residues. J was trimmed by 8 bases and V by 10 bases; bases with no gene match: 9. The CDR3 DNA is TGTGCCACGACAGGGGATTGGAAAGGCTACACCTTC. The encoded protein is CATTGDWKGYTF.

The chain uses TRBV11-2 and TRBJ2-5; 7 bases map to TRBD1. V was pared by 1 base and J by 4 bases, with 9 bases of the junction left unmatched. CDR3 length equals 16 residues. In germline, CDR1 is SGHAT, CDR2 FQNNGV. CDR3 nucleotides: TGTGCCAGCAGCTTAGTTGGGGGCAGGGGGACAGAGACCCAGTACTTC. Translated: CASSLVGGRGTETQYF.

The chain employs TRBV18 and TRBJ2-6; 8 nucleotides agree with TRBD1. Trimming removed 6 bases from V and 0 bases from J; junction bases left unmatched: 4. This CDR3 comprises 16 residues. Germline values: CDR1 KGHSH, CDR2 LQKENI. Written as DNA, the CDR3 is TGTGCCAGCTCGGTACAGGGGGTCTCTGGGGCCAACGTCCTGACTTTC. Amino acid sequence: CASSVQGVSGANVLTF.

This chain joins TRBV5-4 and TRBJ2-5, with 10 bases matching TRBD1. From germline, CDR1 is SGHNT and CDR2 YYREEE (reference sequence). V shed 3 bases and J 7 bases; nucleotides not matched to a gene: 15. The CDR3 has 17 residues. CDR3 in DNA: TGTGCCAGCAGCTCCGCCGGGACAGGGGAACGCCATGGGACCCAGTACTTC. Translated: CASSSAGTGERHGTQYF.

Only one count was recorded for this clone. The V call is TRBV11-1, the J call TRBJ2-7; 12 bases agree with TRBD2. The CDR3 is 15 residues long. The V segment lost 3 bases and the J segment 3 bases; nucleotides outside the gene matches: 3. The germline gives CDR1 SGHAT, CDR2 FQDESV (reference sequence). The CDR3 bases are TGTGCCAGCAGCTTTCGGACTAGCGGGATCTACGAGCAGTACTTC. This sequence encodes CASSFRTSGIYEQYF.

This sequence joins TRBV28 and TRBJ2-1; 8 bases are shared with TRBD2. V shed 3 bases and J 0 bases; nucleotides not matched to a gene: 1. The CDR3 is 15 amino acids. Per the germline V gene, CDR1 is MDHEN and CDR2 is SYDVKM. CDR3 sequence: CASSFRGGSYNEQFF. CDR3 nucleotide sequence: TGTGCCAGCAGTTTCCGGGGGGGCTCCTACAATGAGCAGTTCTTC.

This rearrangement joins TRBV7-2 to TRBJ1-6; TRBD1 matches at 8 bases. Looked up from germline, CDR1 is SGHTA and CDR2 is FQGNSA. V was pared by 2 bases and J by 3 bases, with 3 bases of the junction left unmatched. This CDR3 is built from 16 residues. CDR3 sequence (DNA): TGTGCCAGCAGCTTACAGGGGGCCAACTATAATTCACCCCTCCACTTT. Translated, it gives CASSLQGANYNSPLHF. The entire variable domain, with the rest obtained from reference TRBV7-2 and TRBJ1-6, is as follows: GAGVSQSPSNKVTEKGKDVELRCDPISGHTALYWYRQSLGQGLEFLIYFQGNSAPDKSGLPSDRFSAERTGGSVSTLTIQRTQQEDSAVYLCASSLQGANYNSPLHFGNGTRLTVT.

This chain uses TRBV7-9 with TRBJ2-2; D is perhaps TRBD2 (6 bases). Germline-derived CDR1 and CDR2 are SEHNR and FQNEAQ (reference sequence). Trimming stripped 6 bases from V and 1 base from J, with 15 bases between. The CDR3 extends over 16 amino acids. This chain's CDR3 is CASSLAGTWNTGELFF. Here the CDR3 DNA reads TGTGCCAGCAGTCTAGCCGGGACTTGGAACACCGGGGAGCTGTTTTTT.